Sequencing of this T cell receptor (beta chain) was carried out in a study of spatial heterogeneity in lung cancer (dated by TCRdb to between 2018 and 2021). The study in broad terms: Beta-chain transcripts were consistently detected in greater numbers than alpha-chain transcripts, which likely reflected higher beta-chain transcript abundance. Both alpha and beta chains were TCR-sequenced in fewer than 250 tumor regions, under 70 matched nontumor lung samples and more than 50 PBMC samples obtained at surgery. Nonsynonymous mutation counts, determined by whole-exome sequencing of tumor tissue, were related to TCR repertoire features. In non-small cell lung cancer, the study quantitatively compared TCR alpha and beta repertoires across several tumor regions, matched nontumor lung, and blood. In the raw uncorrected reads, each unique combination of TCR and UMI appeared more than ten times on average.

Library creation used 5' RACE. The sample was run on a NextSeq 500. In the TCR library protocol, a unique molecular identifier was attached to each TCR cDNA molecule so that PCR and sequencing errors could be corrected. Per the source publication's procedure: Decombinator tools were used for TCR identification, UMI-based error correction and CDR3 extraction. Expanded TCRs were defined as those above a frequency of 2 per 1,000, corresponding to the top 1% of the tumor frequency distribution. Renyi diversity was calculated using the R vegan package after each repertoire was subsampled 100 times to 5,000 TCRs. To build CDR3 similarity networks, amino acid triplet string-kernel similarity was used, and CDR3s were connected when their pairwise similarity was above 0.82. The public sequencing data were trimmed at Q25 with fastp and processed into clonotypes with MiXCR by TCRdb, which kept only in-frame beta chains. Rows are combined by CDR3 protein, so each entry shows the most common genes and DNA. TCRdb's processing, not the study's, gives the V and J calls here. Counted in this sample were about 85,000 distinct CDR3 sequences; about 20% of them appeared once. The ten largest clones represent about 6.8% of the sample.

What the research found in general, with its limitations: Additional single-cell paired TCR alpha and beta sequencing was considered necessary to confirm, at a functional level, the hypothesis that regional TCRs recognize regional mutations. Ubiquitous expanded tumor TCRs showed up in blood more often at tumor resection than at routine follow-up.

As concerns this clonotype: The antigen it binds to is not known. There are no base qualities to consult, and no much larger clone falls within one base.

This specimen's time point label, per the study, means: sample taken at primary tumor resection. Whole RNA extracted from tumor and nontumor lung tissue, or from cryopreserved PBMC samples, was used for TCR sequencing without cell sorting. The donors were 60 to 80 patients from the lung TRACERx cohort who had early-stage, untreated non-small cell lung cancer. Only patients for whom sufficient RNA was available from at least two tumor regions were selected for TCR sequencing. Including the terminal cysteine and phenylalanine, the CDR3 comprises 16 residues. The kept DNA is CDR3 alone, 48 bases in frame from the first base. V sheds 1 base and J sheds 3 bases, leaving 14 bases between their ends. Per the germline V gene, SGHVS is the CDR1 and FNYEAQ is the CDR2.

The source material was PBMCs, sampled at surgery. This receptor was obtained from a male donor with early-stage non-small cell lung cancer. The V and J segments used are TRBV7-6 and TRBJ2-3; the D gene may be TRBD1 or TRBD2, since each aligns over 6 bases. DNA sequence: TGTGCCAGCAGCTTAGTCGCCGGGGGCCGGACAGATACGCAGTATTTT. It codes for CASSLVAGGRTDTQYF.